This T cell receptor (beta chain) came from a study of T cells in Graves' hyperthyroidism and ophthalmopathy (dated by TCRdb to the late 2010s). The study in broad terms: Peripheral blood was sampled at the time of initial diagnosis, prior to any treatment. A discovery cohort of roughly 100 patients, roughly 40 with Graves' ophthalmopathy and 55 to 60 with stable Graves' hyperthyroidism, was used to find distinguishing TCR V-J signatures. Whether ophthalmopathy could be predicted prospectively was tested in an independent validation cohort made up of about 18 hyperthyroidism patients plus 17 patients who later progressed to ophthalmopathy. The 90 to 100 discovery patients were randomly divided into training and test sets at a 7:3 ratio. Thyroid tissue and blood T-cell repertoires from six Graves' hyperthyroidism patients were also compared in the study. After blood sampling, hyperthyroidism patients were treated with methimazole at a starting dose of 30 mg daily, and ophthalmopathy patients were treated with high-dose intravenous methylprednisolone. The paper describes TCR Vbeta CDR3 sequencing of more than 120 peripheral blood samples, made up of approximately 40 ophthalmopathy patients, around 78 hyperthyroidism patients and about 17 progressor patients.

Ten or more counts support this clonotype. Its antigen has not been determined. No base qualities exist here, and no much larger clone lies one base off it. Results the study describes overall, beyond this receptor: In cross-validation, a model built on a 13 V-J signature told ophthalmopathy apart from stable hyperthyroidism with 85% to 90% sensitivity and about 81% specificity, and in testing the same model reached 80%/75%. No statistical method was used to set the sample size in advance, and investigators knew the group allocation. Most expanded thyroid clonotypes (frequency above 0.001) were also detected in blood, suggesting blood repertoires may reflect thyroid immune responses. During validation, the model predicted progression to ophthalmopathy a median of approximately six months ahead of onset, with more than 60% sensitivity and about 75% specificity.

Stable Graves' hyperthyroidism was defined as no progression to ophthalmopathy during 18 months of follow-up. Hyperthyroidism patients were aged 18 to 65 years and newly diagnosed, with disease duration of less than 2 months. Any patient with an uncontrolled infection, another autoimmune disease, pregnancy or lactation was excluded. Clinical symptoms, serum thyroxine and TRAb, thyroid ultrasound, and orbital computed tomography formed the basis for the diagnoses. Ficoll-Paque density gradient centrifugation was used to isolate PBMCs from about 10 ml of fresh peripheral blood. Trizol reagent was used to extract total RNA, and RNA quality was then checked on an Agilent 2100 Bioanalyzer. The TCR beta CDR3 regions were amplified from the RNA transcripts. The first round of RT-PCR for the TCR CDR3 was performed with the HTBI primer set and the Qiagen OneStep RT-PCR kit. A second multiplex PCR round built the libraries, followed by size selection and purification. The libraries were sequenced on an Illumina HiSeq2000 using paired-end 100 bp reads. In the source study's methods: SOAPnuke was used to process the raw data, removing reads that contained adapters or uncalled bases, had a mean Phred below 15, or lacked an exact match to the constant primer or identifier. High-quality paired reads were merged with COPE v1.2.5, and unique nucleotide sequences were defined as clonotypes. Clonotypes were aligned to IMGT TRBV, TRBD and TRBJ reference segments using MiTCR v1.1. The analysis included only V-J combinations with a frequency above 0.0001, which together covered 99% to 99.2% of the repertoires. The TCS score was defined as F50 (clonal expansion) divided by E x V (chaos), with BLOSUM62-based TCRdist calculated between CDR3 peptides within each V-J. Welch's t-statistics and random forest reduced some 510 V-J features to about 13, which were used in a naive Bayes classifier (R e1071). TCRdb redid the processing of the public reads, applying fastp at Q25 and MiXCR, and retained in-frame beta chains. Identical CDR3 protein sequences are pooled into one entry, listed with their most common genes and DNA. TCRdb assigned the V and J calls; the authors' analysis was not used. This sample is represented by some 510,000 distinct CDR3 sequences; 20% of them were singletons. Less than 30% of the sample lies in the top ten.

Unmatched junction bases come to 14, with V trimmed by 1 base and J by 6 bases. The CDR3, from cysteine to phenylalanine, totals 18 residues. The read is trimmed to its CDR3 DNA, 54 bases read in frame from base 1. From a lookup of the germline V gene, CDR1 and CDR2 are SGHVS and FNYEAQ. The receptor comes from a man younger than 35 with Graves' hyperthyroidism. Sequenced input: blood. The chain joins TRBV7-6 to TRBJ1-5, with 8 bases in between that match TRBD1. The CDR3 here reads CASSLVPPTGGMRQPQHF. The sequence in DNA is TGTGCCAGCAGCTTAGTTCCACCTACAGGGGGTATGCGTCAGCCCCAGCATTTT.